The rows below give T cell receptor beta chains drawn from one sample of a study of T-cell memory formation after mild COVID-19. Each CDR3 protein is one row after TCRdb ran MiXCR on the 5' RACE reads. Of 210,000 or so distinct CDR3 sequences in the sample, under 30% are singletons; the top ten hold more than 9.5%. Input material: PBMCs or a T cell subset sorted from them (not recorded which). The receptors here all came from an adult woman who had mild COVID-19 (a few samples of this study predate the infection). Cell type and time point are not known. Both conserved end residues are part of each CDR3. A D gene is named only where the DNA matches it firmly. Rows may omit the clone size; those that give it use once, few, many or a size class.

>few|TRBD1|TRBV25-1|TRBJ1-2
TGTGCCAGCAGTGATGATGGAGGACAGGGAGGCTATGGCTACACCTTC
CASSDDGGQGGYGYTF
>few|-|TRBV19|TRBJ2-7
TGTGCCAGTAGTTCGACGTGGGGGTTTGAGTACGAGCAGTACTTC
CASSSTWGFEYEQYF
>-|TRBD2|TRBV29-1|TRBJ2-7
TGCAGCGTTTTACTAGCGGGGTCCTACGGGCAGTACTTC
CSVLLAGSYGQYF
>-|-|TRBV7-2|TRBJ1-1
TGTGCCAGCAGCTTAGTCCGAGGGCTCGAAGCTTTCTTT
CASSLVRGLEAFF
>-|-|TRBV6-2/TRBV6-3|TRBJ1-1
TGTGCCAGCAGTTACTCGTTGGTCTCCGGGGCTCGGACTGAAGCTTTCTTT
CASSYSLVSGARTEAFF
>-|-|TRBV11-2|TRBJ2-1
TGTGCCAGCAGCTGGGGTCCGGGACACTACAATGAGCAGTTCTTC
CASSWGPGHYNEQFF
>many|TRBD2|TRBV6-5|TRBJ2-7
TGTGCCAGCCAGCTCGGGAGGCCCTACGAGCAGTACTTC
CASQLGRPYEQYF
>-|TRBD1|TRBV29-1|TRBJ2-6
TGCAGCGTTGCCCCGACAGGGATTGGGGCCAACGTCCTGACTTTC
CSVAPTGIGANVLTF
>-|-|TRBV30|TRBJ2-1
TGTGCCTGGAGTCTCACGGGAAGGGGTGAGCAGTTCTTC
CAWSLTGRGEQFF
>-|-|TRBV2|TRBJ2-5
TGTGCCAGCACCGCTAGGATGGGAGGAGAGACCCAGTACTTC
CASTARMGGETQYF
>-|TRBD1|TRBV5-1|TRBJ1-1
TGCGCCAGCAGCTTGGTGGTTGGACAGGGGGACACTGAAGCTTTCTTT
CASSLVVGQGDTEAFF
>few|TRBD2|TRBV7-2|TRBJ2-1
TGTGCCAGCAACCGATTAGCGGGAGACTACAATGAGCAGTTCTTC
CASNRLAGDYNEQFF
>few|-|TRBV7-9|TRBJ2-5
TGTGCCAGCAGCCCGCCCGGACAGATTCCGGAGACCCAGTACTTC
CASSPPGQIPETQYF
>few|-|TRBV7-2|TRBJ2-1
TGTGCCAGCAGCTTAGCGTCCCTAACTTATTACAATGAGCAGTTCTTC
CASSLASLTYYNEQFF
>few|TRBD2|TRBV20-1|TRBJ2-7
TGCAGTGCTCTCAAACCCCTAGCGGGAATTAGATACGAGCAGTACTTC
CSALKPLAGIRYEQYF
>-|-|TRBV7-8|TRBJ2-7
TGTGCCAGCAGCTTAGAGGGGGGCTACGAGCAGTACTTC
CASSLEGGYEQYF
>-|TRBD2|TRBV20-1|TRBJ2-3
TGCAGTGCTAGACTTAGCGGGCCCCCAAGGGATACGCAGTATTTT
CSARLSGPPRDTQYF
>many|-|TRBV30|TRBJ2-3
TGTGCCTGGAGTGTACGTATCAGGGATACGCAGTATTTT
CAWSVRIRDTQYF
>-|-|TRBV29-1|TRBJ2-1
TGCAGCGTCCAGATGGTCGGGGGTGGTCACAATGAGCAGTTCTTC
CSVQMVGGGHNEQFF
>-|TRBD1|TRBV15|TRBJ2-7
TGTGCCACCAGCAGAGGGACAGGGGACTACGAGCAGTACTTC
CATSRGTGDYEQYF
>-|-|TRBV6-6|TRBJ2-5
TGTGCCAGCAGTTCCCGGGATCAAGAGACCCAGTACTTC
CASSSRDQETQYF
>-|TRBD1|TRBV29-1|TRBJ2-2
TGCAGCGCCGCTGGACAGGCGACCGGGGAGCTGTTTTTT
CSAAGQATGELFF
>-|-|TRBV7-2|TRBJ1-3
TGTGCCAGCAGCTTACCACAGGGTCTGGAAGGAAACACCATATATTTT
CASSLPQGLEGNTIYF
>few|TRBD2|TRBV7-9|TRBJ2-1
TGTGCCAGCAGCTTAGGACTAGCGGGAGGAGTGAATGAGCAGTTCTTC
CASSLGLAGGVNEQFF
>few|-|TRBV5-1|TRBJ2-7
TGCGCCAGCAGCGACACGACTATCGGCGGGGGCGGCTACGAGCAGTACTTC
CASSDTTIGGGGYEQYF
>few|TRBD1|TRBV7-9|TRBJ2-2
TGTGCCAGCAGCGGAAGGACAGGGGTGAACACCGGGGAGCTGTTTTTT
CASSGRTGVNTGELFF
>-|TRBD2|TRBV11-2|TRBJ2-3
TGTGCCAGCAGCTTTAGAGCGGGGGGGGTCACAAATACGCAGTATTTT
CASSFRAGGVTNTQYF
>-|TRBD2|TRBV4-3|TRBJ2-1
TGCGCCAGCAGCCGAGCGGGAGTGTTAGTACGGAATGAGCAGTTCTTC
CASSRAGVLVRNEQFF
>-|TRBD1|TRBV15|TRBJ2-7
TGTGCCACCAGTAAGAGGCGGGACAGGGGGCTCTACGAGCAGTACTTC
CATSKRRDRGLYEQYF
>-|TRBD1|TRBV29-1|TRBJ1-1
TGCAGCGTCGACAGGGGTACTGAAGCTTTCTTT
CSVDRGTEAFF
>few|-|TRBV25-1|TRBJ1-2
TGTGCCAGCAGTTGGGGCAGGGTCAACTATGGCTACACCTTC
CASSWGRVNYGYTF
>once|TRBD2|TRBV6-1|TRBJ2-1
TGTGCCAGCAGTGACTTAGCGGGAGGGTACAATGAGCAGTTCTTC
CASSDLAGGYNEQFF
>-|TRBD1|TRBV6-6|TRBJ2-5
TGTGCCAGCAGTTACTCGACAGGGGGTCGAGAGACCCAGTACTTC
CASSYSTGGRETQYF
>many|-|TRBV3-1|TRBJ2-7
TGTGCCAGCAGCAGGAGCTCCTACGAGCAGTACTTC
CASSRSSYEQYF
>-|TRBD1|TRBV4-1|TRBJ2-1
TGCGCCAGCAGCCAAGATCAGATCGTGGGACAGCAGGTTCGGCCTGAGCAGTTCTTC
CASSQDQIVGQQVRPEQFF
>few|TRBD2|TRBV7-6|TRBJ2-1
TGTGCCAGCAGCTTAGGAGGACTAGCGGGGGGGCCCTACAATGAGCAGTTCTTC
CASSLGGLAGGPYNEQFF
>-|-|TRBV6-1|TRBJ2-7
TGTGCCAGCAGTGAAATGGCGGAATCCTACGAGCAGTACTTC
CASSEMAESYEQYF
>-|-|TRBV5-1|TRBJ1-6
TGCGCCAGCAGCTTGGCACAGGGATTGCGGTCACCCCTCCACTTT
CASSLAQGLRSPLHF
>once|-|TRBV9|TRBJ2-6
TGTGCCAGCAGCGTCCTAGCTGCTGGGGCCAACGTCCTGACTTTC
CASSVLAAGANVLTF
>few|TRBD1|TRBV7-2|TRBJ1-1
TGTGCCAGCAGCTTTCTCGCTACAGGGGAGACTGAAGCTTTCTTT
CASSFLATGETEAFF
>-|TRBD2|TRBV20-1|TRBJ2-7
TGCAGTGCCCCAGGAGGGGCTAGCGGGGGGGTCTACGAGCAGTACTTC
CSAPGGASGGVYEQYF